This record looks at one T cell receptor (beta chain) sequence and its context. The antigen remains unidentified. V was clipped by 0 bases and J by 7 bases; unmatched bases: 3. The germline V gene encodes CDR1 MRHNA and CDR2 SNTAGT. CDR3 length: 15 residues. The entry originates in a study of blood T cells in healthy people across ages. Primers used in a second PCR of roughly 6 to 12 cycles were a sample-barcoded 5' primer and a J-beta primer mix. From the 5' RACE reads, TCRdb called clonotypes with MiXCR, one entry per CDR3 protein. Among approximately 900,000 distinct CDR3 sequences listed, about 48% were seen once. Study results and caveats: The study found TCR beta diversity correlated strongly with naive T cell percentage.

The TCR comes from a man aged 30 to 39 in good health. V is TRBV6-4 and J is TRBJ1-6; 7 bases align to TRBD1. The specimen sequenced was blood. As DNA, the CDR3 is TGTGCCAGCAGTGACTCCGGGACAGAAAATTCACCCCTCCACTTT. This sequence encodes CASSDSGTENSPLHF.